This T cell receptor (beta chain) was captured by sequencing in a study of OX40 agonist ivuxolimab in advanced cancers. Looking at the study overall: Dose-escalation patients had hepatocellular carcinoma, melanoma, renal cell or head and neck cancer.

The protocol was immunoSEQ multiplex PCR, while the TCRdb copy is restricted to in-frame clones and leaves out a portion. This sample has 50,000 to 65,000 clones, with 65% to 90% found just once. Deletions cut 3 bases from V and 4 bases from J, with 9 bases between. This CDR3 has 14 residues. Germline CDR1 reads LNHNV; CDR2 reads YYDKDF (reference sequence). The sample here was CD4+ or CD8+ T cells sorted from blood, taken in a trial of the OX40 agonist ivuxolimab. V gene TRBV15 combines with J gene TRBJ1-4; possibly TRBD1 for D (5 bases). The receptor's source is an adult with an advanced solid tumor such as melanoma, head and neck, liver or kidney cancer. The CDR3 DNA sequence: TGTGCCACCAGCAGGGGGGAGGGTAATGAAAAACTGTTTTTT. Translated: CATSRGEGNEKLFF.